The rows below give T cell receptor beta chains drawn from one sample of a study of T-cell reconstitution after alpha-beta-depleted transplantation in children. TCRdb reprocessed the PCR reads with MiXCR, giving one entry per CDR3 protein. The sample has roughly 790,000 distinct CDR3 sequences; less than 20% are singletons. The sample consisted of PBMCs, mostly from graft donor cells, taken 360 days after TCRalphabeta/CD19-depleted stem cell transplant. Receptor source: a male patient between 10 and 17 years old who had a stem cell transplant for acute lymphoblastic leukemia, so the T cells may come from the graft donor. The CDR3 runs from the conserved cysteine through the conserved F or W. A D gene is named only where the DNA matches it firmly. Clone size, where shown, is once, few, many, or a class for clones that have expanded.

V gene	D gene	clone size	J gene	CDR3 DNA	CDR3 protein
TRBV4-1	-	-	TRBJ2-7	TGCGCCAGCAGTCAAAAGCCCGGGGGCTACGAGCAGTACTTC	CASSQKPGGYEQYF
TRBV7-2	-	few	TRBJ2-1	TGTGCCAGCAGCTTAATCGGAGGGAGAGGTGGTGAGCAGTTCTTC	CASSLIGGRGGEQFF
TRBV23-1	TRBD2	-	TRBJ2-1	TGCGCCAGCAGTCAAGGTGTAGCGGGTGAGCAGTTCTTC	CASSQGVAGEQFF
TRBV20-1	-	few	TRBJ1-4	TGCAGTGCTAGAGATGGAGGGGGACTGTCTAATGAAAAACTGTTTTTT	CSARDGGGLSNEKLFF
TRBV3-1	-	-	TRBJ2-7	TGTGCCAGCAGCCAATTGTACGTACCCTACGAGCAGTACTTC	CASSQLYVPYEQYF
TRBV10-1	TRBD1	few	TRBJ1-5	TGCGCCAGCAGTGAAACTCCAGGGGGGCCCCAGCATTTT	CASSETPGGPQHF
TRBV4-1	TRBD2	-	TRBJ2-7	TGCGCCAGCAGCCAAGACGGGAGGGCCAACTACGAGCAGTACTTC	CASSQDGRANYEQYF
TRBV5-6	-	-	TRBJ2-7	TGTGCCAGCAGCTTGGGGGGCTCTCTCTCCACCTACGAGCAGTACTTC	CASSLGGSLSTYEQYF
TRBV9	TRBD2	few	TRBJ2-1	TGTGCCAGCAGCGTACTTCTTACTGGGACTAGCGGATACAATGAGCAGTTCTTC	CASSVLLTGTSGYNEQFF
TRBV12-3/TRBV12-4	TRBD2	-	TRBJ2-3	TGTGCCAGCGGCCGACTAGCGGCTCCCACAGATACGCAGTATTTT	CASGRLAAPTDTQYF
TRBV24-1	-	many	TRBJ1-2	TGTGCCACCAGTGATGCCGGGAGGGGAGCCTATGGCTACACCTTC	CATSDAGRGAYGYTF
TRBV12-3/TRBV12-4	-	few	TRBJ2-4	TGTGCCAGCAGCCATAATCAGGGCGGTGAGGCCAAAAACATTCAGTACTTC	CASSHNQGGEAKNIQYF
TRBV6-2/TRBV6-3	-	-	TRBJ1-5	TGTGCCAGCGGCTCACAGGCTAGCCGCCAGCCCCAGCATTTT	CASGSQASRQPQHF